The 23 T cell receptor beta chains below all came from one sample that was sequenced in a study of control samples from healthy donors and cancer patients. Some clones are missing from TCRdb's copy, which holds only in-frame ones; the method was immunoSEQ multiplex PCR. The table shows over 100,000 clones, with more than 85% occurring only once. Sequencing input: blood. These receptor sequences come from a woman in her 50s in good health.

The chain joins TRBV19 to TRBJ1-5; 10 bases align to TRBD1. The J segment lost 6 bases and the V segment lost 5 bases, leaving 13 bases of the junction unmatched. Germline V lookup: CDR1 LNHDA, CDR2 SQIVND (reference sequence). This CDR3 has 17 amino acids. CDR3 amino acids: CASSRYRDRGRGQPQHF. Here the CDR3 DNA reads TGTGCCAGTAGTCGCTACCGGGACAGGGGACGAGGTCAGCCCCAGCATTTT.

The V call is TRBV5-1, the J call TRBJ1-6; D uncertain. Trimming pared 0 bases from V and 9 bases from J, leaving 7 bases between. Germline assignment: CDR1 SGHRS and CDR2 YFSETQ. The CDR3 spans 13 residues. The CDR3 DNA sequence: TGCGCCAGCAGCTTGGCCGCCGCTTCACCCCTCCACTTT. Translated, it gives CASSLAAASPLHF.

The J gene is TRBJ1-1, the V gene TRBV7-9; perhaps TRBD1 as D (5 bases). Trimming left V 5 bases short and J 3 bases short, with 13 bases between. The CDR3 totals 14 residues. Germline assignment: CDR1 SEHNR and CDR2 FQNEAQ (reference sequence). This CDR3 reads CASSPWGSHTEAFF. CDR3 sequence (DNA): TGTGCCAGCAGCCCGTGGGGGAGTCACACTGAAGCTTTCTTT.

This clone was recorded once. The rearrangement uses TRBV2 and TRBJ2-5; D not resolved. Germline V gene data show CDR1 as SNHLY and CDR2 as FYNNEI. V was shortened by 5 bases and J by 4 bases, with 5 bases between the two germline ends. The CDR3 runs to 11 residues. The CDR3 sequence: CASSPIETQYF. The CDR3 region has the DNA TGTGCCAGCAGTCCTATAGAGACCCAGTACTTC.

This clone appeared a single time. The chain has TRBV23-1 and TRBJ2-7; 11 nucleotides match TRBD2. Being an ORF, TRBV23-1 has a function that is uncertain. The CDR3 runs 18 residues. V gave up 8 bases and J gave up 5 bases; unmatched junction bases: 20. The chain's CDR3 is CASVLRTLGLAGRDEQYV. Written as DNA, the CDR3 is TGCGCCAGCGTCCTAAGGACCTTAGGACTAGCGGGTCGGGACGAGCAGTACGTC.

The chain carries TRBV2 and TRBJ1-1, with D tentatively TRBD1 (5 bases). The V and J ends lost 3 bases and 11 bases respectively, with 19 bases between them. Germline CDR1 SNHLY, CDR2 FYNNEI. The CDR3 spans 14 residues. Here the CDR3 DNA reads TGTGCCAGCAGTGACTCGATTATAAGGGGTTCCGCTTTCTTT. This sequence encodes CASSDSIIRGSAFF.

This clone was picked up a small number of times. This chain connects TRBV3-1 (or the pseudogene TRBV3-2) to TRBJ2-7, with D uncertain. This CDR3 is 13 amino acids long. CDR1 and CDR2 (germline): LGHDT, YNNKEL (reference sequence). The V gene lost 5 bases and the J gene lost 3 bases, with 11 bases spanning the gap. The CDR3 DNA sequence: TGTGCCAGCAGCTTAAGGGCCAACTACGAGCAGTACTTC. It codes for CASSLRANYEQYF.

This chain links TRBV5-4 with TRBJ2-3; TRBD2 matches 12 bases. This CDR3 spans 16 amino acids. Germline lookup yields CDR1 SGHNT and CDR2 YYREEE (reference sequence). V trimming: 1 base; J trimming: 4 bases; junction bases outside the gene matches: 4. CDR3 residues: CASSLTSGGPADTQYF. Written as DNA, the CDR3 is TGTGCCAGCAGCTTGACTAGCGGGGGGCCCGCAGATACGCAGTATTTT.

The V and J genes are TRBV20-1 and TRBJ2-3, with 8 bases lining up with TRBD2. Germline V lookup: CDR1 DFQATT, CDR2 SNEGSKA (reference sequence). This CDR3 is built from 10 residues. The CDR3: CSPGGDTQYF. CDR3 DNA sequence: TGCAGCCCGGGGGGGGATACGCAGTATTTT.

The gene calls are TRBV5-1 and TRBJ2-7; tentatively, D is TRBD1 (6 bases). CDR3 length: 14 amino acids. The germline gives CDR1 SGHRS, CDR2 YFSETQ. Trimming took 2 bases from V and 1 from J, leaving 10 bases between them. For the CDR3, the DNA is TGCGCCAGCAGCTTTGAACAGGGTTCCTACGAGCAGTACTTC. This gives the protein CASSFEQGSYEQYF.

V usage is TRBV19 and J usage is TRBJ1-5; the D is unclear. The CDR3 spans 12 residues. Germline V gene data show CDR1 as LNHDA and CDR2 as SQIVND (reference sequence). The germline V and J ends were trimmed by 4 bases and 7 bases, with 8 bases remaining between them. This CDR3 reads CASSREGQPQHF. The DNA of the CDR3 is TGTGCCAGTAGTAGAGAAGGACAGCCCCAGCATTTT.

The table lists this clone with a few counts. The chain joins TRBV4-1 to TRBJ2-7, with D unresolved. Germline-derived CDR1 and CDR2 are MGHRA and YSYEKL. The CDR3 has 15 residues. The germline V and J ends were trimmed by 0 bases and 3 bases, with 12 bases remaining between them. Here the CDR3 DNA reads TGCGCCAGCAGCCAAGATCCTGGCAGAGTCTACGAGCAGTACTTC. It translates to CASSQDPGRVYEQYF.

V gene TRBV19 combines with J gene TRBJ2-2; no definite D call. Per germline, CDR1 LNHDA and CDR2 SQIVND (reference sequence). The CDR3 length is 13 residues. With 6 bases removed from V and 3 bases from J, the gap between germline ends came to 8 bases. The CDR3 region has the DNA TGTGCCAGTAGATTTGGGTACACCGGGGAGCTGTTTTTT. This codes for CASRFGYTGELFF.

CDR3 sequence (DNA): TGTGCCAGCAGCCAAGGAGGGACAGGGAGACGGCTGCAGCCCCAGCATTTT. It is translated as CASSQGGTGRRLQPQHF. The gene calls are TRBV3-1 (or the pseudogene TRBV3-2) and TRBJ1-5; TRBD1 agrees at 9 bases. Germline values: CDR1 LGHDT, CDR2 YNNKEL (reference sequence). The CDR3 spans 17 residues. Trimming cost V 1 base and J 7 bases; bases outside gene matches: 11.

The chain has TRBV6-4 and TRBJ2-6; TRBD2 might be the D (6 bases). The germline V gene encodes CDR1 MRHNA and CDR2 SNTAGT. Trimming took 6 bases from V and 0 from J, leaving 15 bases between them. This CDR3 spans 17 amino acids. DNA of the CDR3: TGTGCCAGCAGCAAGGAGGGAACTCCCTCTGGGGCCAACGTCCTGACTTTC. This encodes CASSKEGTPSGANVLTF.

The chain has TRBV2 and TRBJ2-2; possibly TRBD1 for D (5 bases). This CDR3 contains 13 residues. Trimming pared 2 bases from V and 5 bases from J, leaving 6 bases between. Germline CDR1 is SNHLY and CDR2 is FYNNEI. The chain's CDR3 is CASSERGTGELFF. CDR3 in DNA: TGTGCCAGCAGTGAAAGGGGAACCGGGGAGCTGTTTTTT.

V gene TRBV11-3 combines with J gene TRBJ2-3, with 10 bases fitting TRBD2. The V segment lost 5 bases and the J segment 9 bases; nucleotides outside the gene matches: 14. The CDR3 extends over 16 amino acids. Germline CDR1 reads SGHNT; CDR2 reads YENEEA. CDR3 region: CASSPRGAGGLVTQYF. For the CDR3, the DNA is TGTGCCAGCAGCCCCAGAGGAGCGGGAGGGCTTGTGACGCAGTATTTT.

This chain links TRBV5-1 with TRBJ2-3; no reliable D call. This CDR3 contains 14 residues. V lost 1 base and J lost 6, with 12 bases in between. Germline loops: CDR1 SGHRS, CDR2 YFSETQ. The CDR3 DNA is TGCGCCAGCAGCTTGACTTGGGTGAGGGATACGCAGTATTTT. The encoded protein is CASSLTWVRDTQYF.

V gene TRBV7-9 combines with J gene TRBJ1-1; 7 bases are shared with TRBD1. Trimming removed 8 bases from V and 8 bases from J; junction bases left unmatched: 8. CDR3 length: 12 amino acids. The germline CDR1 and CDR2 sequences are SEHNR and FQNEAQ (reference sequence). The CDR3 sequence: CASRTGWMEAFF. CDR3 in DNA: TGTGCCAGCCGGACAGGTTGGATGGAAGCTTTCTTT.

V usage is TRBV7-9 and J usage is TRBJ1-1; no definite D call. This CDR3 has 12 residues. Deletions cut 1 base from V and 6 bases from J, with 6 bases between. Germline loops: CDR1 SEHNR, CDR2 FQNEAQ (reference sequence). This chain's CDR3 is CASSLDAAEAFF. CDR3 nucleotides: TGTGCCAGCAGCTTAGATGCCGCTGAAGCTTTCTTT.

This clone has ten or more counts. The chain has TRBV11-3 and TRBJ2-2; no reliable D call. Germline V lookup: CDR1 SGHNT, CDR2 YENEEA. The V gene lost 4 bases and the J gene lost 6 bases, with 9 bases spanning the gap. There are 13 residues in the CDR3. CDR3 bases: TGTGCCAGCAGCTCGCGCGATCCCGGGGAGCTGTTTTTT. Translation gives CASSSRDPGELFF.

This clone was recorded once. The chain has TRBV5-1 and TRBJ2-1; D remains unclear. V was shortened by 1 base and J by 6 bases, with 11 bases between the two germline ends. In germline, CDR1 is SGHRS, CDR2 YFSETQ. The CDR3 extends over 14 amino acids. The DNA of the CDR3 is TGCGCCAGCAGCTTGAGGCCGCCTCCCAATGAGCAGTTCTTC. This sequence encodes CASSLRPPPNEQFF.

V is TRBV6-4 and J is TRBJ2-1; D perhaps matches TRBD2 (6 bases). Germline CDR1 reads MRHNA; CDR2 reads SNTAGT. The CDR3 totals 13 residues. Trimming pared 6 bases from V and 0 bases from J, leaving 6 bases between. CDR3 sequence reads: CASSGSSYNEQFF. DNA for the CDR3: TGTGCCAGCAGCGGGAGCTCCTACAATGAGCAGTTCTTC.